The 19 T cell receptor beta chains reported below all come from one sample, sequenced in a study of spatial heterogeneity in lung cancer. In TCRdb, the 5' RACE reads were re-called with MiXCR into one record per CDR3 protein. The table lists 25,000 to 35,000 distinct CDR3 sequences, about 10% of them singletons. Stated time point: blood at routine non-recurrence follow-up after resection. Here the sequenced sample was PBMCs, taken at follow-up. The receptors originated from a female donor with early-stage non-small cell lung cancer.

This clonotype was observed a few times. The J gene is TRBJ2-7, the V gene TRBV7-2; a weak D match, TRBD1 (6 bases). Germline V gene data show CDR1 as SGHTA and CDR2 as FQGNSA. CDR3 length: 17 residues. V was pared by 0 bases and J by 3 bases, with 18 bases between. The CDR3 loop is CASSLASMSGQNYEQYF. The CDR3, as DNA: TGTGCCAGCAGCTTAGCATCAATGTCGGGACAAAACTACGAGCAGTACTTC.

This clonotype has ten or more counts. This sequence joins TRBV11-2 and TRBJ2-4, with unresolved D. CDR3 length: 17 amino acids. V was cut by 4 bases and J by 7 bases, with 23 bases left in between. From germline, CDR1 is SGHAT and CDR2 FQNNGV. CDR3 DNA: TGTGCCAGCAGCTCCCAAGAATTCGACACTGATCCCAACATTCAGTACTTC. This codes for CASSSQEFDTDPNIQYF.

This clonotype was counted at least ten times. The V and J genes are TRBV12-3 or TRBV12-4 and TRBJ2-2, with a weak D call TRBD1 (6 bases). V dropped 5 bases and J dropped 0 bases, with 10 bases sitting between them. The CDR3 runs to 15 residues. CDR3 sequence reads: CASSTDSANTGELFF. As DNA, the CDR3 is TGTGCCAGCAGTACGGACAGCGCGAACACCGGGGAGCTGTTTTTT.

This clonotype was found many times. The J gene is TRBJ2-3, the V gene TRBV10-3; 11 positions match TRBD2. Looked up from germline, CDR1 is ENHRY and CDR2 is SYGVKD. The V and J ends lost 6 bases and 4 bases, in that order; junction bases with no gene match: 3. The CDR3 length is 14 residues. DNA for the CDR3: TGTGCCATCAGCCGGACTAGCGGGCCAGATACGCAGTATTTT. Encoded protein: CAISRTSGPDTQYF.

The table lists this clonotype with many counts. The chain has TRBV27 and TRBJ2-6; D unresolved. This CDR3 region has 15 residues. From germline, CDR1 is MNHEY and CDR2 SMNVEV (reference sequence). V was pared by 6 bases and J by 1 base, with 10 bases between. The chain's CDR3 is CASRDTGSGANVLTF. The CDR3 region has the DNA TGTGCCAGCAGAGACACCGGGTCTGGGGCCAACGTCCTGACTTTC.

This clonotype was detected ten times or more. The CDR3 loop reads CASSYNREKNEKLFF. The CDR3 DNA follows: TGTGCCAGCTCATACAACAGGGAGAAAAATGAAAAACTGTTTTTT. The chain employs TRBV18 and TRBJ1-4; tentative D call: TRBD1 (6 bases). V shed 5 bases and J shed 5 bases, with 15 bases lying between them. The CDR3 is 15 amino acids. CDR1 is KGHSH and CDR2 is LQKENI in the germline V gene.

This clonotype was detected a few times. The rearrangement links TRBV11-3 to TRBJ2-5; tentative D call: TRBD1 (5 bases). Germline V gene lookup returns CDR1 SGHNT and CDR2 YENEEA. The CDR3 consists of 13 residues. V was trimmed by 3 bases and J by 4 bases, leaving 9 bases between them. The CDR3 protein is CASSLRQGETQYF. The DNA of the CDR3 is TGTGCCAGCAGCTTGCGGCAGGGAGAGACCCAGTACTTC.

This clonotype was recorded a few times. V is TRBV6-5 and J is TRBJ2-5; 12 bases are shared with TRBD2. This CDR3 comprises 14 residues. V lost 8 bases to trimming and J lost 10 bases; unmatched junction nucleotides: 11. Germline CDR1 and CDR2: MNHEY and SVGAGI. The CDR3 protein is CASRTSGTPRDQYF. The CDR3 DNA reads as TGTGCCAGCCGGACTAGCGGGACCCCAAGGGACCAGTACTTC.

This clonotype occurred many times. The chain combines TRBV28 with TRBJ2-7; the match to TRBD1 covers 7 bases. V trimming: 5 bases; J trimming: 2 bases; junction bases outside the gene matches: 6. Germline CDR1 and CDR2: MDHEN and SYDVKM. The CDR3 runs 14 residues. The CDR3 nucleotides read TGTGCCAGCAGTCTGTCACAGGGGACCTACGAGCAGTACTTC. It translates to CASSLSQGTYEQYF.

This clonotype occurred many times. CDR3 residues: CASSLARGAHEQYF. In DNA, the CDR3 is TGTGCCAGCAGCTTAGCGAGGGGGGCTCACGAGCAGTACTTC. The chain combines TRBV7-9 with TRBJ2-7; D tentatively fits TRBD1 or TRBD2 (6 bases each). With 0 bases removed from V and 5 bases from J, the gap between germline ends came to 11 bases. The length of the CDR3 is 14 residues. Germline V gene sequence: CDR1 SEHNR, CDR2 FQNEAQ (reference sequence).

This clonotype qualifies as medium-sized. V is TRBV2 and J is TRBJ2-5; D gene unclear. CDR1 SNHLY and CDR2 FYNNEI come from the germline V gene. V lost 6 bases to trimming and J lost 5 bases, with 13 bases between them. The CDR3 runs 13 residues. CDR3 loop: CASSGPSGETQYF. The CDR3, as DNA: TGTGCCAGCAGCGGCCCGTCCGGGGAGACCCAGTACTTC. Full variable domain (remainder filled in from reference TRBV2 and TRBJ2-5): EPEVTQTPSHQVTQMGQEVILRCVPISNHLYFYWYRQILGQKVEFLVSFYNNEISEKSEIFDDQFSVERPDGSNFTLKIRSTKLEDSAMYFCASSGPSGETQYFGPGTRLLVL.

This clonotype was seen at least ten times. V and J are TRBV20-1 and TRBJ2-2, with D hard to call. There are 15 residues in the CDR3. V shed 3 bases and J shed 4 bases, with 15 bases lying between them. Germline assignment: CDR1 DFQATT and CDR2 SNEGSKA (reference sequence). This chain's CDR3 is CSARDRRASTGELFF. As DNA, the CDR3 is TGCAGTGCTAGGGACCGTCGGGCTAGCACCGGGGAGCTGTTTTTT.

The chain couples TRBV5-5 to TRBJ1-6; D remains ambiguous. Germline-derived CDR1 and CDR2 are SGHKS and YYEKEE (reference sequence). The CDR3 loop spans 14 amino acids. Trimming cost V 5 bases and J 10 bases, with 16 bases left between them. CDR3: CASRPTAGGSPLHF. The CDR3 DNA follows: TGTGCCAGCAGACCGACCGCCGGAGGCTCACCCCTCCACTTT.

This sequence joins TRBV7-8 and TRBJ2-3, with 9 nucleotides matching TRBD2. The CDR3 is made up of 15 amino acids. The germline gives CDR1 SGHVS, CDR2 FQNEAQ. The V gene end was trimmed by 5 bases and the J gene end by 0 bases; junction bases not matched to a gene: 3. CDR3 nucleotide sequence: TGTGCCAGCAGCAAGCGGGGGGCCAGCACAGATACGCAGTATTTT. Translating gives CASSKRGASTDTQYF.

This clonotype was observed a handful of times. This chain joins TRBV7-2 and TRBJ1-6, with D perhaps TRBD1 (5 bases). CDR3 length: 16 residues. The ends were cut back, 3 bases at V and 7 bases at J, with 16 bases in the middle. CDR1 is SGHTA and CDR2 is FQGNSA in the germline V gene. The CDR3 DNA is TGTGCCAGCAGCTTTGGGGGAGTGGGTATGAATTCACCCCTCCACTTT. It translates to CASSFGGVGMNSPLHF. Based on the CDR3 plus reference TRBV7-2 and TRBJ1-6, the full variable domain is GAGVSQSPSNKVTEKGKDVELRCDPISGHTALYWYRQSLGQGLEFLIYFQGNSAPDKSGLPSDRFSAERTGGSVSTLTIQRTQQEDSAVYLCASSFGGVGMNSPLHFGNGTRLTVT.

V usage is TRBV6-6 and J usage is TRBJ2-7; D not resolved. The CDR3 contains 11 residues. With 5 bases removed from V and 6 bases from J, the gap between germline ends came to 8 bases. Looked up from germline, CDR1 is MNHNY and CDR2 is SVGAGI (reference sequence). CDR3 DNA sequence: TGTGCCAGCAGTGAACGGGCCGAGCAGTACTTC. Translated, it gives CASSERAEQYF.

The genes are TRBV2 and TRBJ2-7; D gene uncertain. The ends were cut back, 2 bases at V and 3 bases at J, with 11 bases in the middle. Germline V gene sequence: CDR1 SNHLY, CDR2 FYNNEI. CDR3 length equals 14 residues. CDR3 coding DNA: TGTGCCAGCAGTGAACTGTTTGGAAGCTACGAGCAGTACTTC. Its protein is CASSELFGSYEQYF. Together with reference TRBV2 and TRBJ2-7, the CDR3 gives the full variable domain: EPEVTQTPSHQVTQMGQEVILRCVPISNHLYFYWYRQILGQKVEFLVSFYNNEISEKSEIFDDQFSVERPDGSNFTLKIRSTKLEDSAMYFCASSELFGSYEQYFGPGTRLTVT.

This clonotype was counted ten times or more. The V and J genes are TRBV7-3 and TRBJ2-1; perhaps TRBD2 as D (5 bases). The CDR3 is 13 amino acids. V lost 5 bases, J lost 7 bases, and 12 bases lay in between. Germline CDR1 reads SGHTA; CDR2 reads FQGTGA. As DNA, the CDR3 is TGTGCCAGCAGCCAGAAGAAGCGGAATGAGCAGTTCTTC. It specifies CASSQKKRNEQFF.

This clonotype occurred many times. The rearrangement links TRBV7-9 to TRBJ2-7; a possible D gene is TRBD2 (6 bases). The V and J ends lost 3 bases and 0 bases respectively, with 9 bases between them. The germline V gene encodes CDR1 SEHNR and CDR2 FQNEAQ (reference sequence). The CDR3 has 14 amino acids. CDR3 nucleotide sequence: TGTGCCAGCAGCTTCGCGGGGAGCTCCTACGAGCAGTACTTC. This encodes CASSFAGSSYEQYF.